Below, one T cell receptor (beta chain) is given with its context. This specimen comes from a study of blood T cell repertoires in COVID-19. Study in general: The cDNA or gDNA used as material had been derived from T cells, B-cell-depleted T cells, or PBMCs.

Per the authors' pipeline: Counts of nucleated cells, estimated from reference gene primer amplification, were obtained. The method was immunoSEQ multiplex PCR; TCRdb's version includes in-frame clones alone and lacks a portion of them. V, J and clone size were drawn from that table, and D and trimming were deduced from the DNA. The data show some 130,000 clones, 80% to 85% seen once. Assignment of participants to cohorts was predicated upon participant-reported clinical history. Trimming took 4 bases from V and 2 from J; bases not matched to a gene: 9. The CDR3 contains 16 residues. CDR1 is SGHRS, CDR2 YFSETQ, per germline.

The chain is built from TRBV5-1 and TRBJ2-1; TRBD1 aligns across 7 bases. Sequencing was performed on PBMCs or T cells enriched from blood (not recorded which). The receptor's source is a young man who had recovered from COVID-19. The CDR3 DNA follows: TGCGCCAGCAGCCCCCACGAGACAGGGACCTACAATGAGCAGTTCTTC. Protein sequence: CASSPHETGTYNEQFF. The full variable domain, rest sourced from reference TRBV5-1 and TRBJ2-1, is KAGVTQTPRYLIKTRGQQVTLSCSPISGHRSVSWYQQTPGQGLQFLFEYFSETQRNKGNFPGRFSGRQFSNSRSEMNVSTLELGDSALYLCASSPHETGTYNEQFFGPGTRLTVL.